The 14 T cell receptor beta chains listed next were all sequenced from one sample in a study of cytomegalovirus exposure and HLA in healthy donors. 60 Vbeta and 13 Jbeta primers were used in PCR. The protocol was immunoSEQ multiplex PCR, while the TCRdb copy is restricted to in-frame clones and leaves out a portion. The repertoire holds 210,000 or so clones, with 76% as singletons. Sequenced material: PBMCs. All receptors derive from a man between 18 and 35 years old in good health and CMV-seronegative.

This clone was recorded only once. The V gene is TRBV7-2, the J gene TRBJ2-6; 7 bases are a match to TRBD2. V lost 1 base and J lost 3; bases outside the gene matches: 9. Germline CDR1 is SGHTA and CDR2 is FQGNSA. The CDR3 spans 18 residues. CDR3 sequence reads: CASSLGRGGGGGANVLTF. The CDR3, as DNA: TGTGCCAGCAGCTTAGGGCGTGGGGGGGGTGGTGGGGCCAACGTCCTGACTTTC.

The rearrangement joins TRBV5-6 to TRBJ1-5; D is unresolved. This CDR3 comprises 12 residues. V was trimmed by 0 bases and J by 6 bases, leaving 4 bases between them. Germline-derived CDR1 and CDR2 are SGHDT and YYEEEE. CDR3 DNA sequence: TGTGCCAGCAGCTTGGCCTTTCAGCCCCAGCATTTT. It is translated as CASSLAFQPQHF.

The chain links TRBV7-3 to TRBJ2-2; 7 bases are shared with TRBD2. Germline V gene lookup returns CDR1 SGHTA and CDR2 FQGTGA. This CDR3 comprises 15 residues. Losses at the gene ends were 2 bases for V and 5 bases for J; bases not matched to a gene: 5. CDR3 nucleotides: TGTGCCAGCAGCTTAGGGACTACAATAACCGGGGAGCTGTTTTTT. It is translated as CASSLGTTITGELFF.

The rearrangement uses TRBV2 and TRBJ2-3; TRBD1 matches 7 bases. The CDR3 runs to 16 residues. Trimming took 2 bases from V and 1 from J; bases not matched to a gene: 6. CDR1 is SNHLY, CDR2 FYNNEI, per germline. This CDR3 is CASSEPFQGGTDTQYF. In nucleotides, the CDR3 is TGTGCCAGCAGTGAACCTTTCCAGGGGGGCACAGATACGCAGTATTTT.

V and J are TRBV5-1 and TRBJ1-1; D gene unclear. The V gene lost 5 bases and the J gene lost 4 bases, with 12 bases spanning the gap. This CDR3 is 13 amino acids long. Germline lookup yields CDR1 SGHRS and CDR2 YFSETQ. The CDR3 region has the DNA TGCGCCAGCAGGGCGGACTTAGTCACTGAAGCTTTCTTT. Translation: CASRADLVTEAFF.

This clone was detected only a few times. The V and J genes are TRBV7-3 and TRBJ1-5, with 9 positions matching TRBD1. Germline loops: CDR1 SGHTA, CDR2 FQGTGA. There are 13 residues in the CDR3. V shed 5 bases and J 5 bases; nucleotides not matched to a gene: 1. The CDR3 spells CASSRDRDQPQHF. The CDR3 coding sequence is TGTGCCAGCAGCCGGGACAGGGATCAGCCCCAGCATTTT.

This chain connects TRBV5-4 to TRBJ2-1, with TRBD2 identical over 10 bases. The CDR3 has 18 amino acids. Trimming at V came to 4 bases and at J to 4 bases, leaving 14 bases not matched to a gene. Germline CDR1 is SGHNT and CDR2 is YYREEE (reference sequence). CDR3 sequence (DNA): TGTGCCAGCAGCCGCTATAAAGCGGGAGGGCAGGGGTACAATGAGCAGTTCTTC. Amino acid sequence: CASSRYKAGGQGYNEQFF.

The rearrangement uses TRBV29-1 and TRBJ2-7; 10 positions match TRBD1. This CDR3 comprises 13 residues. The germline CDR1 and CDR2 sequences are SQVTM and ANQGSEA. V was clipped by 7 bases and J by 6 bases; unmatched bases: 9. The CDR3 sequence: CSARDRGSGEQYF. The CDR3 DNA reads as TGCAGCGCCCGGGACAGGGGTTCCGGCGAGCAGTACTTC.

This clone was seen a few times. This chain uses TRBV19 with TRBJ2-6, with TRBD1 identical over 8 bases. The CDR3 has 14 amino acids. V trimming: 10 bases; J trimming: 2 bases; junction bases outside the gene matches: 4. CDR1 is LNHDA and CDR2 is SQIVND in the germline V gene (reference sequence). Written as DNA, the CDR3 is TGTGCCACTACGACAGGGGCTGGGGCCAACGTCCTGACTTTC. This translates into CATTTGAGANVLTF.

This chain connects TRBV2 to TRBJ1-5; D is possibly TRBD1 (6 bases). The ends were cut back, 5 bases at V and 7 bases at J, with 15 bases in the middle. The CDR3 consists of 14 residues. From germline, CDR1 is SNHLY and CDR2 FYNNEI. The CDR3 sequence is CASSYHRAGQPQHF. CDR3 nucleotide sequence: TGTGCCAGCAGTTACCACAGGGCCGGGCAGCCCCAGCATTTT.

This chain uses TRBV7-9 with TRBJ1-4; no definite D call. Trimming left V 1 base short and J 0 bases short, with 6 bases between. The V gene's germline CDR1 is SEHNR and CDR2 FQNEAQ (reference sequence). This CDR3 region has 15 residues. CDR3 region: CASSLVRATNEKLFF. In DNA form, the CDR3 reads TGTGCCAGCAGCTTAGTTCGGGCAACTAATGAAAAACTGTTTTTT. The full variable domain, rest sourced from reference TRBV7-9 and TRBJ1-4, is DTGVSQNPRHKITKRGQNVTFRCDPISEHNRLYWYRQTLGQGPEFLTYFQNEAQLEKSRLLSDRFSAERPKGSFSTLEIQRTEQGDSAMYLCASSLVRATNEKLFFGSGTQLSVL.

The chain links TRBV30 to TRBJ2-1; TRBD2 might be the D (5 bases). V was trimmed by 1 base and J by 9 bases, leaving 10 bases between them. Germline-derived CDR1 and CDR2 are GTSNPN and SVGIG (reference sequence). This CDR3 comprises 12 residues. Written as DNA, the CDR3 is TGTGCCTGGAGTGACGGCGGAGGTGAGCAGTTCTTC. Amino acids: CAWSDGGGEQFF. Supplemented by reference TRBV30 and TRBJ2-1, the full variable domain reads SQTIHQWPATLVQPVGSPLSLECTVEGTSNPNLYWYRQAAGRGLQLLFYSVGIGQISSEVPQNLSASRPQDRQFILSSKKLLLSDSGFYLCAWSDGGGEQFFGPGTRLTVL.

The chain combines TRBV29-1 with TRBJ2-1; tentative D call: TRBD1 (6 bases). The CDR3 spans 16 residues. Germline CDR1 and CDR2: SQVTM and ANQGSEA. V lost 3 bases to trimming and J lost 0 bases, with 15 bases between them. CDR3 DNA sequence: TGCAGCGTTGAGGGGGCAGGGGCCCTCTCCTACAATGAGCAGTTCTTC. Protein sequence: CSVEGAGALSYNEQFF.

The chain employs TRBV28 and TRBJ1-5; 8 bases match TRBD1. Germline V CDR1 and CDR2: MDHEN, SYDVKM. J was trimmed by 3 bases and V by 6 bases; bases with no gene match: 7. CDR3 length: 15 amino acids. The CDR3: CASRNRGAYNQPQHF. The CDR3 region has the DNA TGTGCCAGCAGAAACAGGGGGGCCTACAATCAGCCCCAGCATTTT.